This T cell receptor beta chain came from a study of blood T cells in healthy people across ages. In its sample, this clonotype was seen many times. The target antigen is unknown. PCR was performed a second time for roughly 6 to 12 cycles using a sample-barcoded 5' primer and a J-beta primer mix. TCRdb used MiXCR to reprocess the 5' RACE reads, holding one entry per CDR3 protein. The sample shows 800,000 to 950,000 distinct CDR3 sequences, almost 30% of them seen only once. Study-wide points: Any conclusive comparison of naive versus antigen-experienced cells was prevented by using unsorted PBMCs. Whereas aged donors had fewer naive CD4+ cells, long-lived donors had more of them and higher diversity.

The data were also submitted as part of a second study, on T cells of mothers and their children. From that study: A primer called M1S, used in the second PCR, added sample barcodes and 2-4 random nucleotides. No clones detected were persistent microchimeric T cell clones.

This clonotype originated in a woman aged 40 to 49 in good health. The sequenced material came from blood.

In nucleotides, the CDR3 is TGTGCCAGCAGTTTAAGGTCCGGGCCGCTAGCCAAAAACATTCAGTACTTC. Its translation is CASSLRSGPLAKNIQYF. This rearrangement joins TRBV28 to TRBJ2-4; D unclear. Germline CDR1 MDHEN, CDR2 SYDVKM. With 2 bases removed from V and 0 bases from J, the gap between germline ends came to 14 bases. This CDR3 has 17 amino acids.